Listed below are T cell receptor beta chains from one sample, sequenced in a study of blood T cell repertoires in COVID-19. TCRdb's copy holds only in-frame clones and misses some; the assay was immunoSEQ multiplex PCR. The sample lists under 350,000 clones; about 86% were seen once. Material: PBMCs or T cells enriched from blood (not recorded which). These TCRs come from a woman between 40 and 55 years old with acute COVID-19. The CDR3 runs from the conserved cysteine through the conserved F or W. The D gene is left open where the match is weak. Clone size is shown for a subset of rows, as once, few, many or a class of expanded clone.

size	J	D	V	DNA	CDR3
.	TRBJ2-5	TRBD2	TRBV5-1	TGCGCCAGCAGCCGCACTAGCGGGGGGGCCGAGACCCAGTACTTC	CASSRTSGGAETQYF
.	TRBJ1-1	.	TRBV4-2	TGTGCCAGCAGCCAAGTGGGTTGGCAGGGTACTGAAGCTTTCTTT	CASSQVGWQGTEAFF
few	TRBJ1-5	.	TRBV7-2	TGTGCCAGCAGCTTAAACGGGGGGACCTACAATCAGCCCCAGCATTTT	CASSLNGGTYNQPQHF
.	TRBJ2-4	.	TRBV7-9	TGTGCCAGCAGCTTAGAGCCGGGAGCTGCCAAAAACATTCAGTACTTC	CASSLEPGAAKNIQYF
.	TRBJ1-1	TRBD1	TRBV7-3	TGTGCCAGCAGCTTAAACAGGGGGAATAACACTGAAGCTTTCTTT	CASSLNRGNNTEAFF
.	TRBJ2-7	TRBD1	TRBV19	TGTGCCAGTAGTATAAGGGGGACAGGCTACGAGCAGTACTTC	CASSIRGTGYEQYF
.	TRBJ2-3	.	TRBV5-1	TGCGCCAGCAAGGAGGGCACAGATACGCAGTATTTT	CASKEGTDTQYF
.	TRBJ2-5	TRBD1	TRBV7-6	TGTGCCAGCAGCTGGGGGACAGGGGGCTTGGAGACCCAGTACTTC	CASSWGTGGLETQYF
few	TRBJ1-1	.	TRBV7-9	TGTGCCAGCAGTCTTTTTCCTCCCTTAGTCGCTGAAGCTTTCTTT	CASSLFPPLVAEAFF
.	TRBJ1-5	.	TRBV7-2	TGTGCCAGCAGCTTAAGTACCTCTCGGAATCAGCCCCAGCATTTT	CASSLSTSRNQPQHF
.	TRBJ2-5	.	TRBV27	TGTGCCAGCAGTTTATCAGGTTTTGGAGGGGAGACCCAGTACTTC	CASSLSGFGGETQYF
.	TRBJ1-2	TRBD1	TRBV6-5	TGTGCCAGCAGTTACGGGGACAGGGCGGATGGCTACACCTTC	CASSYGDRADGYTF
once	TRBJ1-1	.	TRBV19	TGTGCCAGTAGCTGGGGGGTAAGGACTGAAGCTTTCTTT	CASSWGVRTEAFF
few	TRBJ1-3	.	TRBV7-9	TGTGCCAGCAGCTTAGCCCAGGACTCTGGAAACACCATATATTTT	CASSLAQDSGNTIYF
.	TRBJ2-5	TRBD1	TRBV7-6	TGTGCCAGCAGCCCCGGGACAGGGGACGATTGGGAGACCCAGTACTTC	CASSPGTGDDWETQYF
.	TRBJ2-3	.	TRBV5-4	TGTGCCAGCAGCACAAGACTAGAGTCGAGCACAGATACGCAGTATTTT	CASSTRLESSTDTQYF
.	TRBJ2-7	TRBD1	TRBV15	TGTGCCACCAGCAGAGGACAGGGGGCCGCCCGGCGGATAGTCTACGAGCAGTACTTC	CATSRGQGAARRIVYEQYF
.	TRBJ1-5	.	TRBV10-3	TGTGCCATCAGTGATGGGAGGGAATGGCAGCCCCAGCATTTT	CAISDGREWQPQHF
once	TRBJ2-3	.	TRBV27	TGTGCCAGCAATAAAAATGGGCTACTTCACACAGATACGCAGTATTTT	CASNKNGLLHTDTQYF
.	TRBJ1-1	.	TRBV5-1	TGCGCCAGCAGCTTGGATGCGGGTAGGGACACTGAAGCTTTCTTT	CASSLDAGRDTEAFF
.	TRBJ2-3	TRBD2	TRBV3-1/TRBV3-2	TGTGCCAGCAGCCAAGATGTGGGGCGGGGGAGCACAGATACGCAGTATTTT	CASSQDVGRGSTDTQYF
.	TRBJ1-6	.	TRBV6-1	TGTGCCAGCAGTGAGAGTCAGTTCGGAGGGTCACCCCTCCACTTT	CASSESQFGGSPLHF
few	TRBJ2-3	.	TRBV2	TGTGCCAGCAGTGAAGAGCGCACAGATACGCAGTATTTT	CASSEERTDTQYF
.	TRBJ2-5	.	TRBV7-2	TGTGCCAGCAGCTTAAACAGGGCAGAGACCCAGTACTTC	CASSLNRAETQYF
.	TRBJ1-6	.	TRBV9	TGTGCCAGCAGCACCGCCTCGACAGAAGATTCACCCCTCCACTTT	CASSTASTEDSPLHF
.	TRBJ2-7	TRBD2	TRBV5-1	TGCGCCAGCAGAACTACTAGCGGCTACGAGCAGTACTTC	CASRTTSGYEQYF
.	TRBJ1-6	.	TRBV5-1	TGCGCCAGCAGCTTGGAGACAACCTCCTCACCCCTCCACTTT	CASSLETTSSPLHF
.	TRBJ2-5	TRBD2	TRBV7-2	TGTGCCAGCAGCTTAGCCCAGGCTAGCGGACAAGAGACCCAGTACTTC	CASSLAQASGQETQYF
.	TRBJ2-1	.	TRBV28	TGTGCCAGCAAAGGCTCGACGGGGTACAATGAGCAGTTCTTC	CASKGSTGYNEQFF
few	TRBJ1-3	TRBD1	TRBV9	TGTGCCAGCAGCGTGAGGGACAGGGTCTCTGGAAACACCATATATTTT	CASSVRDRVSGNTIYF
.	TRBJ2-7	TRBD2	TRBV27	TGTGCCAGCAGTTTTGCCACTAGCGGCTACGAGCAGTACTTC	CASSFATSGYEQYF
.	TRBJ2-1	.	TRBV9	TGTGCCAGCAGCCCCCAAGGAGCTTACCGGTCCTACAATGAGCAGTTCTTC	CASSPQGAYRSYNEQFF
.	TRBJ2-1	.	TRBV28	TGTGCCAGCACGGGCGGGGCTACAGAGAACAATGAGCAGTTCTTC	CASTGGATENNEQFF
few	TRBJ2-7	TRBD1	TRBV4-1	TGCGCCAGCAGCCAAGATGGGACAGGGCTTTCCTACGAGCAGTACTTC	CASSQDGTGLSYEQYF
.	TRBJ2-3	TRBD1	TRBV10-3	TGTGCCATCAGGGTAGACAGGGTTAGCACAGATACGCAGTATTTT	CAIRVDRVSTDTQYF
.	TRBJ1-2	.	TRBV6-5	TGTGCCAGCAGCCGAACGACAGGTTCCAGCTACACCTTC	CASSRTTGSSYTF
once	TRBJ2-1	TRBD2	TRBV9	TGTGCCAGCAGCCCAATGACTAGCGGATACAATGAGCAGTTCTTC	CASSPMTSGYNEQFF
.	TRBJ2-5	.	TRBV2	TGTGCCAGCAGAACACATGGGGCCATCCAAGAGACCCAGTACTTC	CASRTHGAIQETQYF
.	TRBJ2-1	TRBD1	TRBV15	TGTGCCACCAGCAGCGACCAGACAGGGTTTTATCCATATGAGCAGTTCTTC	CATSSDQTGFYPYEQFF
.	TRBJ2-1	TRBD2	TRBV9	TGTGCCAGCAGCGTATGGGGGACTAGCGGGAATGAGCAGTTCTTC	CASSVWGTSGNEQFF
.	TRBJ2-1	.	TRBV5-4	TGTGCCAGCAGCACTAGAGGGGGCTCCTACAATGAGCAGTTCTTC	CASSTRGGSYNEQFF
.	TRBJ1-3	.	TRBV19	TGTGCCAGTAGTAACAGGGCGGCTGGAAACACCATATATTTT	CASSNRAAGNTIYF
.	TRBJ2-3	TRBD2	TRBV4-3	TGCGCCAGCAGCCAAGGGGGCGGGAGTATCACAGCAGATACGCAGTATTTT	CASSQGGGSITADTQYF
.	TRBJ2-1	.	TRBV7-2	TGTGCCAGCAGCTTACGTGGACAGCCCAACAATGAGCAGTTCTTC	CASSLRGQPNNEQFF
.	TRBJ1-1	.	TRBV2	TGTGCCAGCAGTGGTCGGGTACAGAACACTGAAGCTTTCTTT	CASSGRVQNTEAFF
once	TRBJ1-1	TRBD1	TRBV3-1/TRBV3-2	TGTGCCAGCAGCAGTGGACAGGCGCTCGGGGGAGCTTTCTTT	CASSSGQALGGAFF
.	TRBJ1-6	TRBD1	TRBV14	TGTGCCAGCAGCCCTACTGGAGGGGGCTGGTCACCCCTCCACTTT	CASSPTGGGWSPLHF
.	TRBJ2-7	.	TRBV5-1	TGCGCCAGCAGCGCAGGACAGAGCTTTGGCGAGCAGTACTTC	CASSAGQSFGEQYF
.	TRBJ1-6	.	TRBV25-1	TGTGCCAGCAGTGAAGAGGGTTTTGCTTCACCCCTCCACTTT	CASSEEGFASPLHF
.	TRBJ1-6	TRBD1	TRBV18	TGTGCCAGCTCACTGGGACAGGCTCTTTCACCCCTCCACTTT	CASSLGQALSPLHF
.	TRBJ2-6	.	TRBV19	TGTGCCAGTAGTTTAAACGGGGACTCTGGGGCCAACGTCCTGACTTTC	CASSLNGDSGANVLTF
.	TRBJ1-6	.	TRBV15	TGTGCCACCAGCGGGGGCACAGGGAAACCCCTCCACTTT	CATSGGTGKPLHF
.	TRBJ1-2	TRBD1	TRBV28	TGTGCCAGCTGTTCAATCGGGACAGGCCTTGTGGGTGATGGCTACACCTTC	CASCSIGTGLVGDGYTF
few	TRBJ2-2	.	TRBV11-2	TGTGCCAGCAGCTTACAGTTAGCGGTCCTTGGGACCGGGGAGCTGTTTTTT	CASSLQLAVLGTGELFF
.	TRBJ1-6	.	TRBV9	TGTGCCAGCAGCGTAGAAGAGGAGATCAATTCACCCCTCCACTTT	CASSVEEEINSPLHF